The 28 T cell receptor beta chains reported below all come from one sample, sequenced in a study of blood T cells in healthy people across ages. A J-beta primer mix and a sample-barcoded 5' primer were used in a second PCR of about 6 to 12 cycles. TCRdb called the 5' RACE reads again in MiXCR, with one record for every CDR3 protein. Here the sample spans roughly 800,000 distinct CDR3 sequences, 58% being singletons. Sequenced sample: blood. The receptors shown here come from a man younger than 40 in good health.

The V and J genes are TRBV6-1 and TRBJ2-3; D may be TRBD2 (5 bases). CDR3 length: 18 amino acids. V lost 6 bases and J lost 0, with 22 bases in between. Germline V gives CDR1 MNHNS, CDR2 SASEGT. Here the CDR3 DNA reads TGTGCCAGCAGAAGCCTACTTCCTAGCAGACATAGCACAGATACGCAGTATTTT. Translation gives CASRSLLPSRHSTDTQYF.

This clonotype was found once. A read error may be the cause here, since a much bigger clone is one base away. The V gene is TRBV7-2, the J gene TRBJ2-7, with D possibly TRBD2 on 5 matching bases. V lost 5 bases, J lost 10 bases, and 12 bases lay in between. The CDR3 sequence is 11 residues long. Germline V gene sequence: CDR1 SGHTA, CDR2 FQGNSA. In DNA form, the CDR3 reads TGTGCCAGCAGCCAGACGGAGGCCCAGTACTTC. Translated: CASSQTEAQYF. Variable domain in full (rest from reference TRBV7-2 and TRBJ2-7): GAGVSQSPSNKVTEKGKDVELRCDPISGHTALYWYRQSLGQGLEFLIYFQGNSAPDKSGLPSDRFSAERTGGSVSTLTIQRTQQEDSAVYLCASSQTEAQYFGPGTRLTVT.

In this sample, this clonotype turned up a few times. This rearrangement joins TRBV7-8 to TRBJ2-7, with D perhaps given as TRBD1 or TRBD2 (5 bases each). Per the germline V gene, CDR1 is SGHVS and CDR2 is FQNEAQ. This CDR3 has 17 amino acids. Deletions cut 1 base from V and 0 bases from J, with 16 bases between. For the CDR3, the DNA is TGTGCCAGCAGCTTAGTCCTGGGGGTAGGACTCTCCTACGAGCAGTACTTC. Protein product: CASSLVLGVGLSYEQYF.

About this clonotype itself: At one end the junction does not follow the germline gene, possibly because of a read error. The rearrangement links TRBV6-2 or TRBV6-3 to TRBJ1-5; no reliable D call. The CDR3 is 17 residues long. The germline V gene encodes CDR1 MNHEY and CDR2 SVGEGT. The CDR3 sequence is CASSYSDNPGSSQPQHF. CDR3 coding DNA: TGTGCCAGCAGTTACAGCGATAACCCTGGGAGCAGTCAGCCCCAGCATTTT.

The V and J genes are TRBV20-1 and TRBJ1-1; perhaps TRBD1 as D (6 bases). This CDR3 has 15 residues. The V end lost 5 bases, the J end lost 0 bases, and 16 bases lay between the germline ends. Germline CDR1 and CDR2: DFQATT and SNEGSKA (reference sequence). In DNA, the CDR3 is TGCAGTGCTTGGGAGGTGGGGGCCTTGAACACTGAAGCTTTCTTT. Residues: CSAWEVGALNTEAFF.

J is TRBJ2-7 and V is TRBV12-3 or TRBV12-4, with a possible D match to TRBD2 (7 bases). Deletions cut 4 bases from V and 0 bases from J, with 10 bases between. The length of the CDR3 is 14 residues. In DNA form, the CDR3 reads TGTGCCAGCAGTTGGGGGGGCAGCTCCTACGAGCAGTACTTC. This sequence encodes CASSWGGSSYEQYF.

This rearrangement joins TRBV13 to TRBJ2-1, with TRBD1 identical over 10 bases. The CDR3 loop spans 16 amino acids. Germline values: CDR1 PRHDT, CDR2 FYEKMQ (reference sequence). V was pared by 3 bases and J by 5 bases, with 7 bases of the junction left unmatched. The CDR3: CASSLVRDRGNNEQFF. CDR3 DNA sequence: TGTGCCAGCAGCTTGGTCCGGGACAGGGGAAACAATGAGCAGTTCTTC.

This clonotype has just a few counts. The chain is built from TRBV7-9 and TRBJ1-5; D is perhaps TRBD1 (6 bases). The CDR3 sequence is 13 residues long. V was trimmed by 6 bases and J by 7 bases, leaving 13 bases between them. Germline V gene data show CDR1 as SEHNR and CDR2 as FQNEAQ (reference sequence). CDR3: CASSRGDFQPQHF. Here the CDR3 DNA reads TGTGCCAGCAGTAGGGGGGATTTCCAGCCCCAGCATTTT.

CDR3: CATRQYSNQPQHF. DNA of the CDR3: TGTGCCACCAGACAGTATAGCAATCAGCCCCAGCATTTT. This chain joins TRBV5-8 and TRBJ1-5; a possible D gene is TRBD1 (5 bases). The CDR3 runs 13 residues. The germline V gene encodes CDR1 SGHTS and CDR2 YDEGEE. The ends were cut back, 9 bases at V and 0 bases at J, with 10 bases in the middle.

This chain connects TRBV5-1 to TRBJ1-5, with no clear D. The CDR3 loop spans 14 amino acids. Per germline, CDR1 SGHRS and CDR2 YFSETQ. V lost 0 bases and J 4 bases, leaving 8 bases between the germline ends. The CDR3 reads CASSLGGDNQPQHF. In nucleotides, the CDR3 is TGCGCCAGCAGCTTGGGTGGGGATAATCAGCCCCAGCATTTT.

This chain uses TRBV28 with TRBJ2-7; 12 bases match TRBD2. Looked up from germline, CDR1 is MDHEN and CDR2 is SYDVKM. The V gene end was trimmed by 6 bases and the J gene end by 1 base; junction bases not matched to a gene: 4. The CDR3 contains 15 residues. In nucleotides, the CDR3 is TGTGCCAGCAGGTCTAGCGGGAGGGCTTCCTACGAGCAGTACTTC. Protein product: CASRSSGRASYEQYF.

The V gene is TRBV7-2, the J gene TRBJ2-7; D may correspond to TRBD1 or TRBD2 (5 bases each). The CDR3 length is 15 residues. Per the germline V gene, CDR1 is SGHTA and CDR2 is FQGNSA. Trimming took 2 bases from V and 3 from J, leaving 14 bases between them. CDR3 coding DNA: TGTGCCAGCAGCTTACGGGGCGGGTCGCTCTACGAGCAGTACTTC. It yields the protein CASSLRGGSLYEQYF.

This chain's CDR3 is CASSPLTAEAFF. The CDR3 DNA reads as TGTGCCAGCAGCCCATTGACGGCAGAAGCTTTCTTT. This chain joins TRBV14 and TRBJ1-1, with D uncertain. Germline assignment: CDR1 SGHDN and CDR2 FVKESK. The V end lost 4 bases, the J end lost 8 bases, and 11 bases lay between the germline ends. The CDR3 spans 12 residues.

This clonotype was counted between two and nine times. This chain connects TRBV21-1 to TRBJ2-4; TRBD1, the table's D call, lacks a check against the DNA. TRBV21-1 counts as a pseudogene. The CDR3 runs to 16 residues. In DNA, the CDR3 is TGTGCCAGCAGCAAAGCCTTGACCGGGGGGCCCAACATTCAGTACTTC. Residues: CASSKALTGGPNIQYF.

The V and J genes are TRBV20-1 and TRBJ2-3; 7 bases fit TRBD2. The J segment lost 4 bases and the V segment lost 3 bases, leaving 4 bases of the junction unmatched. CDR3 size: 13 residues. Per germline, CDR1 DFQATT and CDR2 SNEGSKA (reference sequence). CDR3 in amino acids: CSASAGVADTQYF. The DNA for the CDR3 is TGCAGTGCTAGTGCGGGGGTAGCAGATACGCAGTATTTT.

The chain employs TRBV11-3 and TRBJ2-3; 9 bases map to TRBD2. In germline, CDR1 is SGHNT, CDR2 YENEEA. The CDR3 runs to 15 residues. V trimming: 1 base; J trimming: 2 bases; junction bases outside the gene matches: 1. Written as DNA, the CDR3 is TGTGCCAGCAGCTTAGGCGGGGGGGCCACAGATACGCAGTATTTT. Protein sequence: CASSLGGGATDTQYF.

This chain connects TRBV5-1 to TRBJ2-7; 8 nucleotides match TRBD1. The germline V gene encodes CDR1 SGHRS and CDR2 YFSETQ. This CDR3 region has 15 residues. The trim removed 4 bases at V and 3 bases at J, leaving 9 bases unmatched. This CDR3 reads CASSPAGDRIYEQYF. DNA of the CDR3: TGCGCCAGCAGCCCTGCTGGGGACAGGATCTACGAGCAGTACTTC.

CDR3 sequence: CSPSDNTDTQYF. The DNA of the CDR3 is TGCAGCCCCTCAGATAACACAGATACGCAGTATTTT. V gene TRBV29-1 combines with J gene TRBJ2-3; D uncertain. The CDR3 sequence is 12 residues long. CDR1 and CDR2 (germline): SQVTM, ANQGSEA. Trimming removed 8 bases at V and 2 bases at J, with 11 bases between.

The CDR3 DNA is TGTGCCAGCAGCCTCGGGCTAGAGGTGGACAATGAGCAGTTCTTC. It is translated as CASSLGLEVDNEQFF. The V call is TRBV6-5, the J call TRBJ2-1; no firm D call. The V and J ends lost 6 bases and 5 bases respectively, with 17 bases between them. Germline CDR1 is MNHEY and CDR2 is SVGAGI. This CDR3 has 15 residues.

The chain combines TRBV12-3 or TRBV12-4 with TRBJ2-3; D may match TRBD1 or TRBD2 (5 bases each). The V gene lost 6 bases and the J gene lost 5 bases, with 18 bases spanning the gap. The CDR3 has 15 amino acids. CDR3 residues: CASSQAGTLGDTQYF. DNA of the CDR3: TGTGCCAGCAGCCAAGCCGGGACCCTGGGAGATACGCAGTATTTT.

V usage is TRBV10-3 and J usage is TRBJ2-2; D is unresolved. Germline V gene sequence: CDR1 ENHRY, CDR2 SYGVKD. V gave up 2 bases and J gave up 2 bases, with 0 bases separating them. This CDR3 contains 12 residues. In DNA form, the CDR3 reads TGTGCCATCAGTGAGAACACCGGGGAGCTGTTTTTT. This sequence encodes CAISENTGELFF.

The chain employs TRBV28 and TRBJ1-2, with 7 nucleotides matching TRBD1. CDR1 MDHEN and CDR2 SYDVKM come from the germline V gene. The CDR3 is 14 amino acids. The J segment lost 3 bases and the V segment lost 6 bases, leaving 7 bases of the junction unmatched. The CDR3 loop is CASRRGGADYGYTF. The CDR3 DNA follows: TGTGCCAGCAGACGAGGGGGCGCCGACTATGGCTACACCTTC.

This chain connects TRBV20-1 to TRBJ2-7; 9 bases are shared with TRBD2. Trimming at V came to 5 bases and at J to 3 bases, leaving 14 bases not matched to a gene. CDR1 is DFQATT, CDR2 SNEGSKA, per germline (reference sequence). The CDR3 has 16 amino acids. Here the CDR3 reads CSARSSGRLSYYEQYF. CDR3 nucleotide sequence: TGCAGTGCTCGAAGTAGCGGGAGATTGAGTTACTACGAGCAGTACTTC.

This clonotype has only a few counts. This chain links TRBV6-5 with TRBJ2-7, with D possibly TRBD2 on 6 matching bases. The ends were cut back, 7 bases at V and 2 bases at J, with 21 bases in the middle. This CDR3 contains 16 residues. Per the germline V gene, CDR1 is MNHEY and CDR2 is SVGAGI. CDR3 bases: TGTGCCAGCACCTCATTCGGCGGGATGGGGCCCTACGAGCAGTACTTC. Its translation: CASTSFGGMGPYEQYF.

In its sample, this clonotype was seen a few times. The rearrangement uses TRBV7-9 and TRBJ1-6; D not certain. CDR3 length: 14 amino acids. The germline V gene has CDR1 SEHNR and CDR2 FQNEAQ (reference sequence). Trimming left V 4 bases short and J 5 bases short, with 9 bases between. The DNA of the CDR3 is TGTGCCAGCAGCTGGGAACCTAATAATTCACCCCTCCACTTT. Its protein product is CASSWEPNNSPLHF.

This clonotype was counted a few times. The gene calls are TRBV6-1 and TRBJ2-5; no firm D call. The CDR3 covers 13 residues. V was trimmed by 1 base and J by 1 base, leaving 4 bases between them. Germline CDR1 reads MNHNS; CDR2 reads SASEGT. As DNA, the CDR3 is TGTGCCAGCAGTGAAGACCTCCAAGAGACCCAGTACTTC. This gives the protein CASSEDLQETQYF.

The chain carries TRBV4-1 and TRBJ2-7; a weak D match, TRBD2 (6 bases). The CDR3 is 17 residues long. The germline V gene has CDR1 MGHRA and CDR2 YSYEKL. Trimming shortened V by 2 bases and J by 2 bases, and 19 bases separated the two germline ends. The CDR3, as DNA: TGCGCCAGCAGCCAACACCCACTAGCCGAAATTGCCTACGAGCAGTACTTC. It yields the protein CASSQHPLAEIAYEQYF.

This chain joins TRBV6-5 and TRBJ2-3; D may be TRBD1 or TRBD2 (5 bases each). The CDR3 has 16 amino acids. V was clipped by 6 bases and J by 1 base, with 17 bases between them. Germline V gene data show CDR1 as MNHEY and CDR2 as SVGAGI. CDR3 residues: CASSPTRRGGTDTQYF. CDR3 bases: TGTGCCAGCAGCCCAACCCGGAGAGGGGGCACAGATACGCAGTATTTT.